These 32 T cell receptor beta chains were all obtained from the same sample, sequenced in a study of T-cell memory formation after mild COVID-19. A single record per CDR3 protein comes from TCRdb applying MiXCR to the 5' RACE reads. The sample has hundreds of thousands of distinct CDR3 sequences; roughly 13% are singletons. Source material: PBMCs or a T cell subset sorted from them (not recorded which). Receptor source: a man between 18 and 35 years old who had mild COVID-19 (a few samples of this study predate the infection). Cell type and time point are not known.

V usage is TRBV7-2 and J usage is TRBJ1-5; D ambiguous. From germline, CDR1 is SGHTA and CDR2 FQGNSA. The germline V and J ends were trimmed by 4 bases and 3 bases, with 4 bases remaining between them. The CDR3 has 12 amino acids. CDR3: CASSSYNQPQHF. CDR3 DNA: TGTGCCAGCAGCTCCTACAATCAGCCCCAGCATTTT.

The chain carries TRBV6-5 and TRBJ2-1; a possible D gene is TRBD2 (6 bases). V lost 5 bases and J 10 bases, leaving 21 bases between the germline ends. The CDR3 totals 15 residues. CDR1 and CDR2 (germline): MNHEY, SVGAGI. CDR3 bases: TGTGCCAGCAGTACGGCTCCCGGGACTCCCCACGAGCAGTTCTTC. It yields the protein CASSTAPGTPHEQFF.

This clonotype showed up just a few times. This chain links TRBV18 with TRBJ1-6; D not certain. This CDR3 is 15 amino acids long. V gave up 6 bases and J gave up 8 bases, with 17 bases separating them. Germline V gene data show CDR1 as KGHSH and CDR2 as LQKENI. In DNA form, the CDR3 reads TGTGCCAGCTCCCCAGCGAACAAAGCGGATTCACCCCTCCACTTT. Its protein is CASSPANKADSPLHF.

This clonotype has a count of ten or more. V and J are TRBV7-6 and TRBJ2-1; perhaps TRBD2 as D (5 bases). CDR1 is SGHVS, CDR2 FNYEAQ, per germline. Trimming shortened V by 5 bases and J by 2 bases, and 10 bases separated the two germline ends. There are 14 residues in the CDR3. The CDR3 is CASSPSGPYNEQFF. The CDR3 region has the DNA TGTGCCAGCAGCCCCAGCGGTCCCTACAATGAGCAGTTCTTC.

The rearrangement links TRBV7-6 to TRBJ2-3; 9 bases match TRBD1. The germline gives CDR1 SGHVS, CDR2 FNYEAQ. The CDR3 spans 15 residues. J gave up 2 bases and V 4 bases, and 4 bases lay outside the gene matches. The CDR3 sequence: CASSWTGVVTDTQYF. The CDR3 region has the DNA TGTGCCAGCAGCTGGACAGGGGTCGTCACAGATACGCAGTATTTT.

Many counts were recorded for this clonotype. CDR3 in DNA: TGCGCCAGCAGCTTGGCCGAATTTGCGCCCTACGAGCAGTACTTC. It codes for CASSLAEFAPYEQYF. This chain uses TRBV5-1 with TRBJ2-7; D uncertain. The germline CDR1 and CDR2 sequences are SGHRS and YFSETQ. The CDR3 length is 15 residues. V was clipped by 0 bases and J by 2 bases, with 12 bases between them.

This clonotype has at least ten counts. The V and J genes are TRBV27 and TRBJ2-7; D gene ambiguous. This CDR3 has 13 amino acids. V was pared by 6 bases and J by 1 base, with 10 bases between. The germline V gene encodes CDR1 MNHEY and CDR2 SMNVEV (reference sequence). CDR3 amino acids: CASSHGPSYEQYF. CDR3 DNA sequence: TGTGCCAGCAGCCATGGGCCGTCCTACGAGCAGTACTTC.

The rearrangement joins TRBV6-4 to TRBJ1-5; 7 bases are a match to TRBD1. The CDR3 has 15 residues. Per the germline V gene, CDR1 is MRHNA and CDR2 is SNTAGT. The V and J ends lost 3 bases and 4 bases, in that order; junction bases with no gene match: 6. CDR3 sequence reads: CASSEGQRCNQPQHF. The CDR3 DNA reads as TGTGCCAGCAGTGAGGGACAGAGATGTAATCAGCCCCAGCATTTT.

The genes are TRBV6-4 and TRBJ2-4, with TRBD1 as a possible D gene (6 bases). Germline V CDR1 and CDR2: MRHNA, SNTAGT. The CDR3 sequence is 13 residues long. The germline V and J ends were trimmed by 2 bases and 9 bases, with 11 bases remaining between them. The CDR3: CASSDRPQGIQYF. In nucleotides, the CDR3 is TGTGCCAGCAGTGACCGCCCACAGGGCATTCAGTACTTC.

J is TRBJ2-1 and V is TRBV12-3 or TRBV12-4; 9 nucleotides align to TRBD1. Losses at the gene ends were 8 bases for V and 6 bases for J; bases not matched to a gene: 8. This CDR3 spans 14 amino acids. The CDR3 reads CASLTGGSGNEQFF. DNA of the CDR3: TGTGCCAGCCTGACAGGGGGATCGGGCAATGAGCAGTTCTTC.

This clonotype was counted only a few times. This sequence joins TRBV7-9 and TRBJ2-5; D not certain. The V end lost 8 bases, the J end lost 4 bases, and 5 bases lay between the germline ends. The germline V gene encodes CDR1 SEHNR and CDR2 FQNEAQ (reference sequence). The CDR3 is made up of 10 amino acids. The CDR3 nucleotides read TGTGCCAGCGCTCGAGAGACCCAGTACTTC. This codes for CASARETQYF.

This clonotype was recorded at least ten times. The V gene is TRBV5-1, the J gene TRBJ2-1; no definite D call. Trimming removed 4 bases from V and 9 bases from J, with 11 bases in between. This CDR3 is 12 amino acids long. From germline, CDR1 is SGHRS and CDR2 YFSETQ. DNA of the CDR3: TGCGCCAGCAGCGACTTAGGCGGTGAGCAGTTCTTC. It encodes CASSDLGGEQFF.

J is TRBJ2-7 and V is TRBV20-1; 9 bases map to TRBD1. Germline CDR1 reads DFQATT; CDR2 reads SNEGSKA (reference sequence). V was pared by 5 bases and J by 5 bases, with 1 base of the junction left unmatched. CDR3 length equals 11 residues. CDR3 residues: CSAGQGNEQYV. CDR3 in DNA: TGCAGTGCTGGACAGGGGAACGAGCAGTACGTC.

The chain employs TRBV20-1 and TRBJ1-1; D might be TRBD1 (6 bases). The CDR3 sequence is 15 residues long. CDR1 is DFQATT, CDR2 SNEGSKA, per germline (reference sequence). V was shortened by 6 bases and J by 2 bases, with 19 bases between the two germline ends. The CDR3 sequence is CSAHMGGLQNTEAFF. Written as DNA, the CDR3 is TGCAGTGCCCACATGGGGGGCCTCCAAAACACTGAAGCTTTCTTT.

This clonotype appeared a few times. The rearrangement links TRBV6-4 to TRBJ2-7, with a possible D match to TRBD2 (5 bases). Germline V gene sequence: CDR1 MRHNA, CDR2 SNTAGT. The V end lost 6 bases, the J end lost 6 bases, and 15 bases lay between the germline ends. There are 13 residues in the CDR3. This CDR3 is CASSLDSVGEQYF. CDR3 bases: TGTGCCAGCAGCTTGGACTCGGTCGGCGAGCAGTACTTC.

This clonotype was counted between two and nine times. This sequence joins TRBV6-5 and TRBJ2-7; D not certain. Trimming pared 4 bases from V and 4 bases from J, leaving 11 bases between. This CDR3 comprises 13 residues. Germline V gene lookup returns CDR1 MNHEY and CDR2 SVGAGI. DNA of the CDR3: TGTGCCAGCAGTTTGATACTTCGGTACGAGCAGTACGTC. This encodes CASSLILRYEQYV.

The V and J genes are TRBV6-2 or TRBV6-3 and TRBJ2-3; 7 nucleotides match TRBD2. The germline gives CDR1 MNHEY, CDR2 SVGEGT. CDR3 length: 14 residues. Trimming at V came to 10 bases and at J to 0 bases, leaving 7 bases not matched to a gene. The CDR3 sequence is CAIRRGDSTDTQYF. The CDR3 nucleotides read TGTGCCATCCGACGGGGGGACAGCACAGATACGCAGTATTTT.

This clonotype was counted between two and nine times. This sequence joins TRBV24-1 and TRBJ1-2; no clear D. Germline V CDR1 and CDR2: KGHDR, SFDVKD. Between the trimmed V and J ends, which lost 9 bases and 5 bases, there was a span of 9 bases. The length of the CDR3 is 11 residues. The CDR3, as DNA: TGTGCCACCGTCCGTTTATATGGCTACACCTTC. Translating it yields CATVRLYGYTF.

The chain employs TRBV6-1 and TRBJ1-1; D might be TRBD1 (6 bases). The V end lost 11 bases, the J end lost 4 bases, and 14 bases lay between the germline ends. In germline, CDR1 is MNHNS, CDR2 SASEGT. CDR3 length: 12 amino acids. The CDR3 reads CAGGNRVTEAFF. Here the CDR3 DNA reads TGTGCCGGAGGAAACAGGGTCACTGAAGCTTTCTTT.

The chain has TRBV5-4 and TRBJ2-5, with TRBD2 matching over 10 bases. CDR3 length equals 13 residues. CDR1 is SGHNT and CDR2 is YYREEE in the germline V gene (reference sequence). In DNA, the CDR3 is TGTGCAACCAGCGGGGGGGCGATAGAGACCCAGTACTTC. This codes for CATSGGAIETQYF.

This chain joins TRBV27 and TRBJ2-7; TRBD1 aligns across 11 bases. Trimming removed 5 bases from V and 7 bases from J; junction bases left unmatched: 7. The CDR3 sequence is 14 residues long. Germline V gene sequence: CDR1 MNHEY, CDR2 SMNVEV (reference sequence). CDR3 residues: CASSADRGLREQYF. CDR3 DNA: TGTGCCAGCAGTGCGGACAGGGGGCTGCGGGAGCAGTACTTC.

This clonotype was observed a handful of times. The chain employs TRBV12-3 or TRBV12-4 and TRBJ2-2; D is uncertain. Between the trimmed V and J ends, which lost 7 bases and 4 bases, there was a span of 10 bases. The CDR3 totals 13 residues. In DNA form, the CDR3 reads TGTGCCAGCACCCTCGCAGCCACCGGGGAGCTGTTTTTT. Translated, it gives CASTLAATGELFF.

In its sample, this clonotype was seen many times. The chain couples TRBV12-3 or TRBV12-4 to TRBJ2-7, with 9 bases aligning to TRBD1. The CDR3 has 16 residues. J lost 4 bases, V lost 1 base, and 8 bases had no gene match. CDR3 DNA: TGTGCCAGCAGTTTAGACAGGGGGCAACGGGGATACGAGCAGTACTTC. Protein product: CASSLDRGQRGYEQYF.

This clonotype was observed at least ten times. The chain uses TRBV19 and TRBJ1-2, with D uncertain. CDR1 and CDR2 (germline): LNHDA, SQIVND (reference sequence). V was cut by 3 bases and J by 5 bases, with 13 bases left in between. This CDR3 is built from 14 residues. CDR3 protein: CASSIDWAEYGYTF. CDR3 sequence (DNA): TGTGCCAGTAGTATCGATTGGGCAGAATATGGCTACACCTTC.

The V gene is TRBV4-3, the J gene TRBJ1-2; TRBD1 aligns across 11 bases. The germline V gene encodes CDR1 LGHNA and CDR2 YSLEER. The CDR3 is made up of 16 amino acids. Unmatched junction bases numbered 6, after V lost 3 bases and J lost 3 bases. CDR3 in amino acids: CASSHEPGQGDYGYTF. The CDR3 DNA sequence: TGCGCCAGCAGCCACGAGCCGGGACAGGGGGACTATGGCTACACCTTC.

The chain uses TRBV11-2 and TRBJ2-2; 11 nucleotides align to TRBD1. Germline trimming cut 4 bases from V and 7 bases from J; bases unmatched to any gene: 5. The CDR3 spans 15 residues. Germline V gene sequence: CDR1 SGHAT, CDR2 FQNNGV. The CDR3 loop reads CASSSGQGADGELFF. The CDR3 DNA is TGTGCCAGCAGCTCTGGACAGGGGGCGGACGGGGAGCTGTTTTTT. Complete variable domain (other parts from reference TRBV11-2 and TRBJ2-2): EAGVAQSPRYKIIEKRQSVAFWCNPISGHATLYWYQQILGQGPKLLIQFQNNGVVDDSQLPKDRFSAERLKGVDSTLKIQPAKLEDSAVYLCASSSGQGADGELFFGEGSRLTVL.

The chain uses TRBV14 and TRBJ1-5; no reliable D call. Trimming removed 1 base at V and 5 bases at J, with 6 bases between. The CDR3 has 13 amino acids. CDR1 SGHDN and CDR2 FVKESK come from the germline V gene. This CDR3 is CASSQGVDQPQHF. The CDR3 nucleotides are TGTGCCAGCAGCCAAGGGGTGGATCAGCCCCAGCATTTT. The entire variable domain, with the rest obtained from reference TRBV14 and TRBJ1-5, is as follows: EAGVTQFPSHSVIEKGQTVTLRCDPISGHDNLYWYRRVMGKEIKFLLHFVKESKQDESGMPNNRFLAERTGGTYSTLKVQPAELEDSGVYFCASSQGVDQPQHFGDGTRLSIL.

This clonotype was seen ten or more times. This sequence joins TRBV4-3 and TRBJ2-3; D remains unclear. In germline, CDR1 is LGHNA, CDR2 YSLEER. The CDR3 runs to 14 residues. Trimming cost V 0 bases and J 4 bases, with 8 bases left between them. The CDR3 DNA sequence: TGCGCCAGCAGCCAAGATAGGCTCGCAGATACGCAGTATTTT. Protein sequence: CASSQDRLADTQYF.

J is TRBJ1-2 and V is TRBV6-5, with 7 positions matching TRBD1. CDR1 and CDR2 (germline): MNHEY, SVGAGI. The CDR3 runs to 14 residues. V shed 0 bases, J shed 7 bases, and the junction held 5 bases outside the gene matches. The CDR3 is CASSYSAGGFGYTF. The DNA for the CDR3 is TGTGCCAGCAGTTACTCGGCAGGGGGGTTTGGCTACACCTTC.

CDR3 amino acids: CASSQGPPSYEQYF. The DNA of the CDR3 is TGTGCCAGCAGCCAAGGGCCTCCCTCCTACGAGCAGTACTTC. The chain links TRBV3-1 to TRBJ2-7; D is ambiguous. V lost 1 base, J lost 0 bases, and 7 bases lay in between. The germline V gene encodes CDR1 LGHDT and CDR2 YNNKEL (reference sequence). This CDR3 is built from 14 residues.

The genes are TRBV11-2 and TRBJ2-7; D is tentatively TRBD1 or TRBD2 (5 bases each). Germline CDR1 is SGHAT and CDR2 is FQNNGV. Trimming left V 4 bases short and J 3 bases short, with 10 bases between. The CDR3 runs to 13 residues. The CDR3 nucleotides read TGTGCCAGCAGCTGGGGACCGGGCTACGAGCAGTACGTC. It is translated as CASSWGPGYEQYV.

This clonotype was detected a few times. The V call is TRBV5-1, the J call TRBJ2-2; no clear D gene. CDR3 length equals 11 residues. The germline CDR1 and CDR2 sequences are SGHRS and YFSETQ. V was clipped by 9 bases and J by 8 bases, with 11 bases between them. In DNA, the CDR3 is TGCGCCATCTCGAATCGGGGGGAGCTGTTTTTT. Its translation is CAISNRGELFF.